The T cell receptor beta chain described here comes from a study of cytomegalovirus exposure and HLA in healthy donors. Sequencing used immunoSEQ multiplex PCR; TCRdb keeps in-frame clones, though not all of them. The sample holds over 200,000 clones, roughly 88% seen once. Comment on this clone: Antigen unknown.

Broader study findings: Within the approximately 110 validation repertoires, first-cohort TCR clusters tended to co-occur, according to a later analysis.

This sequence was found in a woman aged 18 to 35 in good health and CMV-seronegative. The sample taken for sequencing was PBMCs.

CDR3 sequence: CAWDRGLAGYNEQFF. CDR3 nucleotides: TGTGCCTGGGACCGAGGACTAGCGGGCTACAATGAGCAGTTCTTC. The chain carries TRBV30 and TRBJ2-1, with TRBD2 identical over 11 bases. Losses at the gene ends were 5 bases for V and 3 bases for J; bases not matched to a gene: 6. Germline V lookup: CDR1 GTSNPN, CDR2 SVGIG (reference sequence). The CDR3 spans 15 residues.